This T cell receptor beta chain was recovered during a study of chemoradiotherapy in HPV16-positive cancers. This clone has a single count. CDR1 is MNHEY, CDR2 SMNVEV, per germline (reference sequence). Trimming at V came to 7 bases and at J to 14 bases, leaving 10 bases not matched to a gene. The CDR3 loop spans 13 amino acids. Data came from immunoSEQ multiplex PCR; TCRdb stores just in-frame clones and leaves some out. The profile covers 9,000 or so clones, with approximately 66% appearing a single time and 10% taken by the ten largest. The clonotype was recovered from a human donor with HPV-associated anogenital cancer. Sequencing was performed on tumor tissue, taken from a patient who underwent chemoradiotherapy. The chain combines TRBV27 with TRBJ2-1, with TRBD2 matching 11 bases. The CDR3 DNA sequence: TGTGCCAGCAATTATATAGCGGGAGGGCCCGAGTTCTTC. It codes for CASNYIAGGPEFF.